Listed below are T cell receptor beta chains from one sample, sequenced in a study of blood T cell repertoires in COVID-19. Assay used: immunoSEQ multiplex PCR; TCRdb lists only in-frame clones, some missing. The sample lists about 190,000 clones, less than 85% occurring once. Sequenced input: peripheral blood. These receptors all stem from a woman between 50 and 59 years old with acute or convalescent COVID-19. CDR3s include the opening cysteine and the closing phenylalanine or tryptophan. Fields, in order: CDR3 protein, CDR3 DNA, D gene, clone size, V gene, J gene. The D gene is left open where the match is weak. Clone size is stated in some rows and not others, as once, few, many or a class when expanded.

CDR3: CATAGDLYNSPLHF
DNA: TGTGCCACCGCTGGAGACCTCTATAATTCACCCCTCCACTTT
D: NA
size: NA
V: TRBV6-4
J: TRBJ1-6

CDR3: CASSLTRDRGEKLFF
DNA: TGTGCCAGCAGCCTAACCCGGGACAGGGGGGAAAAACTGTTTTTT
D: TRBD1
size: NA
V: TRBV5-6
J: TRBJ1-4

CDR3: CASSLAGGGLVEAFF
DNA: TGTGCCAGCAGCTTAGCGGGCGGGGGGCTGGTTGAAGCTTTCTTT
D: NA
size: few
V: TRBV11-2
J: TRBJ1-1

CDR3: CASSLAGTGGNTIYF
DNA: TGTGCCAGCAGCTTAGCCGGGACAGGGGGAAACACCATATATTTT
D: TRBD1
size: NA
V: TRBV7-2
J: TRBJ1-3

CDR3: CASSGGQGRNEQYF
DNA: TGCGCCAGCAGCGGGGGACAGGGCCGGAACGAGCAGTACTTC
D: TRBD1
size: NA
V: TRBV5-1
J: TRBJ2-7

CDR3: CASKGLAKNIQYF
DNA: TGTGCCAGCAAGGGACTAGCGAAAAACATTCAGTACTTC
D: TRBD2
size: once
V: TRBV28
J: TRBJ2-4

CDR3: CASSYLEGYGQGQETQYF
DNA: TGTGCCAGCAGTTACTTGGAGGGTTACGGACAGGGTCAAGAGACCCAGTACTTC
D: TRBD1
size: few
V: TRBV6-2/TRBV6-3
J: TRBJ2-5

CDR3: CASRGGSWVTEAFF
DNA: TGTGCCTCAAGGGGAGGGTCCTGGGTAACTGAAGCTTTCTTT
D: NA
size: NA
V: TRBV30
J: TRBJ1-1

CDR3: CASSRGQGYLGTEAFF
DNA: TGTGCCAGCAGTCGAGGACAGGGCTATCTGGGCACTGAAGCTTTCTTT
D: TRBD1
size: once
V: TRBV6-6
J: TRBJ1-1

CDR3: CASSYGTGGLPLHF
DNA: TGTGCCAGCAGTTACGGGACAGGGGGCTTACCCCTCCACTTT
D: TRBD1
size: NA
V: TRBV6-2/TRBV6-3
J: TRBJ1-6

CDR3: CATSTGTGGRGYTF
DNA: TGTGCCACCAGCACAGGGACAGGGGGGAGAGGCTACACCTTC
D: TRBD1
size: NA
V: TRBV15
J: TRBJ1-2

CDR3: CASMSGSGNTIYF
DNA: TGTGCCAGCATGTCCGGGTCGGGAAACACCATATATTTT
D: NA
size: NA
V: TRBV7-8
J: TRBJ1-3

CDR3: CASSSDRDRVPYEQYF
DNA: TGCGCCAGCAGCTCGGACCGGGACAGGGTCCCCTACGAGCAGTACTTC
D: TRBD1
size: NA
V: TRBV5-1
J: TRBJ2-7

CDR3: CASSLDSLTDEQYF
DNA: TGTGCCAGCAGCTTAGATTCCCTTACAGACGAGCAGTACTTC
D: NA
size: NA
V: TRBV11-3
J: TRBJ2-7

CDR3: CASSPNRPWGQGSEQYF
DNA: TGTGCCAGCAGCCCCAATCGTCCTTGGGGACAGGGGAGCGAGCAGTACTTC
D: TRBD1
size: NA
V: TRBV11-2
J: TRBJ2-7